A single sample gave rise to the 19 T cell receptor beta chains below, sequenced in a study of shared clonotypes between healthy human individuals. The method was immunoSEQ multiplex PCR; TCRdb's version includes in-frame clones alone and lacks a portion of them. This table holds about half a million clones, roughly 80% found once. The sequenced sample consisted of PBMCs. These receptors were taken from a woman aged 40 to 49 in good health. Some clones in this sample may be carry-over from other donors' samples.

In the case of this clone: Within the sample, other DNA sequences also encode this same CDR3. This rearrangement joins TRBV18 to TRBJ2-5; the D is unclear. Trimming removed 3 bases at V and 2 bases at J, with 10 bases between. Germline V CDR1 and CDR2: KGHSH, LQKENI. This CDR3 spans 14 amino acids. This CDR3 is CASSPTAGQETQYF. The CDR3 DNA sequence: TGTGCCAGCTCACCTACAGCAGGACAAGAGACCCAGTACTTC. Filled out from reference TRBV18 and TRBJ2-5, the complete variable domain reads NAGVMQNPRHLVRRRGQEARLRCSPMKGHSHVYWYRQLPEEGLKFMVYLQKENIIDESGMPKERFSAEFPKEGPSILRIQQVVRGDSAAYFCASSPTAGQETQYFGPGTRLLVL.

The V gene is TRBV30, the J gene TRBJ1-1, with D possibly being TRBD1 (5 bases). V was trimmed by 2 bases and J by 3 bases, leaving 7 bases between them. CDR1 is GTSNPN, CDR2 SVGIG, per germline (reference sequence). The CDR3 covers 12 residues. CDR3 nucleotide sequence: TGTGCCTGGAGTAGGGGATACACTGAAGCTTTCTTT. Translation: CAWSRGYTEAFF.

The genes are TRBV7-9 and TRBJ2-3, with TRBD2 matching 13 bases. The CDR3 extends over 18 amino acids. After removal of 1 base from V and 1 base from J, the junction contained 5 bases not matched to a gene. The V gene's germline CDR1 is SEHNR and CDR2 FQNEAQ (reference sequence). CDR3: CASSLGAGLAGGTDTQYF. CDR3 coding DNA: TGTGCCAGCAGCTTAGGCGCAGGACTAGCGGGGGGCACAGATACGCAGTATTTT.

The rearrangement joins TRBV7-3 to TRBJ2-1, with D perhaps TRBD2 (6 bases). Trimming pared 2 bases from V and 2 bases from J, leaving 10 bases between. The CDR3 loop spans 15 amino acids. Germline V gene data show CDR1 as SGHTA and CDR2 as FQGTGA. CDR3 in amino acids: CASSLVGTPYNEQFF. CDR3 nucleotide sequence: TGTGCCAGCAGCTTAGTCGGGACTCCCTACAATGAGCAGTTCTTC.

This clone was observed a handful of times. Additional DNA sequences in this sample encode the identical CDR3. This chain connects TRBV5-1 to TRBJ1-5; D may be TRBD1 (5 bases). V was pared by 4 bases and J by 2 bases, with 10 bases between. Germline V gives CDR1 SGHRS, CDR2 YFSETQ. This CDR3 contains 14 residues. The CDR3 sequence is CASSLGTGNQPQHF. The DNA for the CDR3 is TGCGCCAGCAGCCTCGGGACTGGCAATCAGCCCCAGCATTTT.

This clone occurred many times. V usage is TRBV7-2 and J usage is TRBJ2-7; D gene uncertain. CDR3 size: 15 residues. V gave up 1 base and J gave up 5 bases, with 15 bases separating them. Germline CDR1 SGHTA, CDR2 FQGNSA. CDR3 protein: CASSLVSTGGDEQYF. The CDR3 DNA follows: TGTGCCAGCAGCTTAGTGTCTACGGGCGGCGACGAGCAGTACTTC. The variable domain in full, with the rest retrieved from reference TRBV7-2 and TRBJ2-7, is GAGVSQSPSNKVTEKGKDVELRCDPISGHTALYWYRQSLGQGLEFLIYFQGNSAPDKSGLPSDRFSAERTGGSVSTLTIQRTQQEDSAVYLCASSLVSTGGDEQYFGPGTRLTVT.

The chain carries TRBV19 and TRBJ2-7; D is undetermined. Germline V gene sequence: CDR1 LNHDA, CDR2 SQIVND (reference sequence). There are 12 residues in the CDR3. The V end was cut by 4 bases, the J end by 1 base, with 5 bases between. The CDR3 region is CASSRVSYEQYF. CDR3 DNA: TGTGCCAGTAGTAGGGTTTCCTACGAGCAGTACTTC.

The chain couples TRBV7-9 to TRBJ2-7; TRBD1 agrees at 7 bases. Germline CDR1 and CDR2: SEHNR and FQNEAQ (reference sequence). This CDR3 has 14 residues. The V segment lost 3 bases and the J segment 4 bases; nucleotides outside the gene matches: 6. CDR3 sequence reads: CASSFYDRVYEQYF. CDR3 nucleotide sequence: TGTGCCAGCAGCTTCTACGACAGGGTGTACGAGCAGTACTTC.

This chain uses TRBV28 with TRBJ2-7; D perhaps matches TRBD2 (5 bases). Between the trimmed V and J ends, which lost 5 bases and 4 bases, there was a span of 12 bases. The CDR3 length is 13 residues. From germline, CDR1 is MDHEN and CDR2 SYDVKM. The CDR3: CASSPDGEYEQYF. CDR3 nucleotide sequence: TGTGCCAGCAGTCCAGATGGGGAGTACGAGCAGTACTTC. The variable domain in full, with the rest retrieved from reference TRBV28 and TRBJ2-7, is DVKVTQSSRYLVKRTGEKVFLECVQDMDHENMFWYRQDPGLGLRLIYFSYDVKMKEKGDIPEGYSVSREKKERFSLILESASTNQTSMYLCASSPDGEYEQYFGPGTRLTVT.

The chain is built from TRBV5-1 and TRBJ2-3, with D perhaps given as TRBD1 or TRBD2 (5 bases each). Trimming cost V 4 bases and J 0 bases, with 15 bases left between them. Germline CDR1 reads SGHRS; CDR2 reads YFSETQ. The CDR3 sequence is 16 residues long. This CDR3 reads CASSPRVRDSTDTQYF. The CDR3 DNA reads as TGCGCCAGCAGCCCCCGAGTGAGGGACAGCACAGATACGCAGTATTTT.

This sequence joins TRBV19 and TRBJ1-5; D is ambiguous. Germline CDR1 and CDR2: LNHDA and SQIVND (reference sequence). The V end lost 2 bases, the J end lost 2 bases, and 10 bases lay between the germline ends. The CDR3 is 15 residues long. The CDR3 sequence: CASSISQFGNQPQHF. CDR3 sequence (DNA): TGTGCCAGTAGTATAAGTCAATTTGGCAATCAGCCCCAGCATTTT.

This chain connects TRBV5-5 to TRBJ2-7, with D tentatively TRBD1 or TRBD2 (5 bases each). Germline V CDR1 and CDR2: SGHKS, YYEKEE (reference sequence). Deletions cut 6 bases from V and 3 bases from J, with 16 bases between. The length of the CDR3 is 14 residues. In nucleotides, the CDR3 is TGTGCCAGCACCCCCGGGTTTGGGGGCTACGAGCAGTACTTC. Its protein is CASTPGFGGYEQYF.

This chain joins TRBV19 and TRBJ2-2, with TRBD2 identical over 13 bases. The germline V gene encodes CDR1 LNHDA and CDR2 SQIVND (reference sequence). The CDR3 spans 19 residues. Trimming cost V 1 base and J 6 bases; bases outside gene matches: 11. CDR3 sequence: CASSIGRTSGSVSPGELFF. The CDR3 region has the DNA TGTGCCAGTAGTATAGGGAGGACTAGCGGGAGTGTGTCACCCGGGGAGCTGTTTTTT.

This chain joins TRBV7-2 and TRBJ2-7; 16 nucleotides align to TRBD2. CDR1 SGHTA and CDR2 FQGNSA come from the germline V gene. This CDR3 comprises 18 residues. J gave up 1 base and V 3 bases, and 6 bases lay outside the gene matches. CDR3 sequence reads: CASSLGLAGGVASYEQYF. Written as DNA, the CDR3 is TGTGCCAGCAGCTTGGGACTAGCGGGAGGGGTAGCGTCCTACGAGCAGTACTTC.

The gene calls are TRBV2 and TRBJ2-1; TRBD2 agrees at 9 bases. The junction had 2 bases not matched to a gene; V was cut back by 4 bases and J by 7 bases. Germline V gives CDR1 SNHLY, CDR2 FYNNEI. This CDR3 region has 13 residues. The CDR3 DNA sequence: TGTGCCAGCAGTGTGCTAGCGGGAAATGAGCAGTTCTTC. This translates into CASSVLAGNEQFF.

This rearrangement joins TRBV27 to TRBJ1-2; D is unclear. The germline V gene has CDR1 MNHEY and CDR2 SMNVEV (reference sequence). This CDR3 has 11 residues. V lost 7 bases, J lost 8 bases, and 11 bases lay in between. The CDR3, as DNA: TGTGCCAGCACCCGCCCCACCGGCTACACCTTC. It encodes CASTRPTGYTF.

In this sample, this clone turned up once. The chain recombines TRBV29-1 with TRBJ2-7; 14 nucleotides line up with TRBD2. Germline CDR1 reads SQVTM; CDR2 reads ANQGSEA. The junction had 6 bases not matched to a gene; V was cut back by 7 bases and J by 7 bases. CDR3 length: 13 amino acids. The CDR3 DNA sequence: TGCAGCGCTGGACTAGCGGGAGGACGGGAGCAGTACTTC. It translates to CSAGLAGGREQYF.

A word on this clone: Other nucleotide sequences in the sample specify the same CDR3. This chain links TRBV2 with TRBJ1-1; no clear D. The V gene's germline CDR1 is SNHLY and CDR2 FYNNEI. CDR3 size: 13 residues. Between the trimmed V and J ends, which lost 4 bases and 1 base, there was a span of 7 bases. The CDR3 DNA reads TGTGCCAGCAGTGGACGGCAGAACACTGAAGCTTTCTTT. This sequence encodes CASSGRQNTEAFF.

This rearrangement joins TRBV9 to TRBJ2-5, with 11 bases that match TRBD2. V lost 3 bases, J lost 2 bases, and 3 bases stayed unmatched. This CDR3 region has 15 residues. CDR1 and CDR2 (germline): SGDLS, YYNGEE. This CDR3 reads CASSATSGAQETQYF. The CDR3 DNA is TGTGCCAGCAGCGCGACTAGCGGGGCGCAAGAGACCCAGTACTTC.